The rows below give T cell receptor beta chains drawn from one sample of a study of T cell responses to AZD1222 COVID-19 vaccine. Sequencing used immunoSEQ multiplex PCR; TCRdb keeps in-frame clones, though not all of them. The repertoire holds over 130,000 clones, with 91% as singletons. The input for sequencing was peripheral blood, taken 28 days after the second dose of the MenACWY control vaccine. The source of these receptors is an adult who received the MenACWY meningococcal vaccine as a control. Each CDR3 is given with its conserved first and last residue. The order of the fields is V gene, J gene, D gene, clone size, CDR3 length, CDR3 protein, CDR3 DNA. A D gene is named only where the DNA matches it firmly. The size entry is marked missing in some rows and otherwise reads once, few, many or a size class.

v_call: TRBV5-1
j_call: TRBJ2-2
d_call: NA
clone_size: NA
cdr3_length: 15
cdr3_aa: CASSLGRGLTGELFF
cdr3_nt: TGCGCCAGCAGCTTGGGCAGGGGTCTAACCGGGGAGCTGTTTTTT

v_call: TRBV27
j_call: TRBJ1-1
d_call: NA
clone_size: NA
cdr3_length: 19
cdr3_aa: CASSSLGRGPHAMNTEAFF
cdr3_nt: TGTGCCAGCAGTTCCCTGGGAAGAGGTCCCCATGCGATGAACACTGAAGCTTTCTTT

v_call: TRBV28
j_call: TRBJ2-7
d_call: NA
clone_size: NA
cdr3_length: 15
cdr3_aa: CASSFRQGASYEQYF
cdr3_nt: TGTGCCAGCAGTTTTAGGCAGGGCGCATCCTACGAGCAGTACTTC

v_call: TRBV4-3
j_call: TRBJ2-1
d_call: TRBD2
clone_size: NA
cdr3_length: 18
cdr3_aa: CASSQNPPGGSSYNEQFF
cdr3_nt: TGCGCCAGCAGCCAAAATCCACCGGGAGGGAGCTCCTACAATGAGCAGTTCTTC

v_call: TRBV12-3/TRBV12-4
j_call: TRBJ2-7
d_call: NA
clone_size: few
cdr3_length: 13
cdr3_aa: CASWVEGSYEQYF
cdr3_nt: TGTGCCAGCTGGGTTGAGGGGAGCTACGAGCAGTACTTC

v_call: TRBV6-2/TRBV6-3
j_call: TRBJ1-1
d_call: NA
clone_size: NA
cdr3_length: 14
cdr3_aa: CASSSPSRNTEAFF
cdr3_nt: TGTGCCAGCAGCTCCCCTAGCCGGAACACTGAAGCTTTCTTT

v_call: TRBV19
j_call: TRBJ2-1
d_call: NA
clone_size: NA
cdr3_length: 14
cdr3_aa: CASNDGFLYGEQFF
cdr3_nt: TGTGCCAGTAATGATGGATTTTTATATGGTGAGCAGTTCTTC

v_call: TRBV10-1
j_call: TRBJ2-2
d_call: NA
clone_size: NA
cdr3_length: 14
cdr3_aa: CASSEGSNTGELFF
cdr3_nt: TGCGCCAGCAGTGAAGGTTCGAACACCGGGGAGCTGTTTTTT

v_call: TRBV28
j_call: TRBJ2-2
d_call: NA
clone_size: NA
cdr3_length: 15
cdr3_aa: CASSLDGHYTGELFF
cdr3_nt: TGTGCCAGCAGTCTGGACGGACATTACACCGGGGAGCTGTTTTTT

v_call: TRBV4-2
j_call: TRBJ1-3
d_call: NA
clone_size: once
cdr3_length: 16
cdr3_aa: CASSQESGYTGNTIYF
cdr3_nt: TGTGCCAGCAGCCAAGAATCAGGGTACACTGGAAACACCATATATTTT